This TCR beta chain was retrieved from a study of blood T cell repertoires in COVID-19. Generated by immunoSEQ multiplex PCR, the TCRdb table keeps only in-frame clones and is missing some. This sample has roughly 57,000 clones, with approximately 80% found just once. CDR1 is DFQATT and CDR2 is SNEGSKA in the germline V gene (reference sequence). The CDR3 covers 11 residues. Sequenced sample: peripheral blood. The V and J genes are TRBV20-1 and TRBJ1-1; no clear D. The sequence came from a man between 65 and 79 years old with active or convalescent COVID-19. The CDR3 DNA reads as TGCAGCGCCTCTTGGGGAGCTGAAGCTTTCTTT. Protein sequence: CSASWGAEAFF.